What follows describes a single T cell receptor (beta chain). Its antigen is currently not known. Per-nucleotide qualities are absent, and no much larger clonotype sits a single base away. Graves' hyperthyroidism was defined as stable when no progression to ophthalmopathy occurred over 18 months of follow-up. Hyperthyroidism patients were newly diagnosed, had a disease duration of under 2 months, and were aged 18 to 65 years. Patients with uncontrolled infections, other autoimmune diseases, pregnancy or lactation were excluded. Clinical symptoms, serum thyroxine and TRAb, thyroid ultrasound, and orbital computed tomography formed the basis for the diagnoses. Trizol reagent was used to extract total RNA, and RNA quality was then checked on an Agilent 2100 Bioanalyzer. This specimen belongs to a study of T cells in Graves' hyperthyroidism and ophthalmopathy (dated by TCRdb to between 2018 and 2021). Turning to the overall study: A discovery cohort of roughly 96 patients, about 44 with Graves' ophthalmopathy and approximately 60 with stable Graves' hyperthyroidism, was used to find distinguishing TCR V-J signatures. In addition, the study compared T-cell repertoires in thyroid tissue and in blood from about six Graves' hyperthyroidism patients. Prospective prediction of ophthalmopathy was tested in an independent validation cohort of 18 to 20 hyperthyroidism patients and some 17 patients who later progressed to ophthalmopathy. TCR Vbeta CDR3 sequencing of 140 or so peripheral blood samples (under 45 ophthalmopathy, some 75 hyperthyroidism and roughly 17 progressor patients) is reported in the paper. The 95 to 100 discovery patients were divided at random into training and test sets in a 7:3 ratio. Following sampling, methimazole starting at 30 mg daily was given to hyperthyroidism patients, and high-dose intravenous methylprednisolone was given to ophthalmopathy patients.

Its CDR3 holds 16 amino acids, cysteine through phenylalanine. Only the CDR3 DNA is retained, 48 bases long and in frame from the first base. V and J are truncated by 8 bases and 4 bases respectively, leaving an intervening sequence of 23 bases. CDR1 and CDR2 are drawn from the germline V gene: SGHTA, FQGNSA. What the work shows at the level of the full study, not this receptor alone: Most expanded thyroid clonotypes (frequency above 0.001) were also detected in blood, suggesting blood repertoires may reflect thyroid immune responses. In validation, progression to ophthalmopathy was predicted by the model with 55% to 71% sensitivity and just over 72% specificity, a median of around 5.9 months before onset. Ophthalmopathy was separated from stable hyperthyroidism by a 13 V-J signature model, with around 90% sensitivity and approximately 81% specificity obtained in cross-validation and 80%/75% obtained in testing. No statistical method was used to fix the sample size in advance, and group allocation was not hidden from the investigators.

The TCR beta CDR3 regions were amplified from the RNA transcripts. The first round of RT-PCR for the TCR CDR3 was performed with the HTBI primer set and the Qiagen OneStep RT-PCR kit. The libraries were constructed in a second round of multiplex PCR and then size-selected and purified. The libraries were sequenced on an Illumina HiSeq2000 using paired-end 100 bp reads. Per the source publication's procedure: SOAPnuke was used to process the raw data, removing reads that contained adapters or uncalled bases, had a mean Phred below 15, or lacked an exact match to the constant primer or identifier. High-quality paired reads were merged using COPE v1.2.5, and each unique nucleotide sequence was defined as a clonotype. MiTCR v1.1 was used to align clonotypes to the IMGT TRBV, TRBD and TRBJ reference segments. Analysis was restricted to V-J combinations with a frequency above 0.0001, which covered 98% to 99.2% of repertoires. A TCS score was defined as the ratio between F50 (clonal expansion) and ExV (chaos), using BLOSUM62-based TCRdist between CDR3 peptides within each V-J. Welch's t-statistics and random forest reduced around 550 V-J features to about 12, which were used in a naive Bayes classifier (R e1071). The Morisita-Horn index was used to measure how similar the thyroid and blood repertoires were. Through fastp at Q25 and MiXCR, TCRdb rebuilt clones from the public reads, retaining in-frame beta chains. Each CDR3 protein gets just one entry, which takes the most common genes and DNA from the rows behind it. V and J calls and clone size were set by TCRdb, not the authors. The sample has a few hundred thousand distinct CDR3 sequences on record, under 60% of them singletons. The top ten hold roughly 8.2% of the sample.

Sequenced sample: peripheral blood or thyroid tissue (not recorded which). The chain links TRBV7-2 with TRBJ1-1; TRBD1 is a weak D gene call, 5 bases matching. The sequence was collected from a woman aged 18-29 years with Graves' hyperthyroidism. The nucleotide sequence reads as follows: TGTGCCAGCTCACCAAGGGTCGGGACCGTCGGCACTGAAGCTTTCTTT. Its product reads: CASSPRVGTVGTEAFF.